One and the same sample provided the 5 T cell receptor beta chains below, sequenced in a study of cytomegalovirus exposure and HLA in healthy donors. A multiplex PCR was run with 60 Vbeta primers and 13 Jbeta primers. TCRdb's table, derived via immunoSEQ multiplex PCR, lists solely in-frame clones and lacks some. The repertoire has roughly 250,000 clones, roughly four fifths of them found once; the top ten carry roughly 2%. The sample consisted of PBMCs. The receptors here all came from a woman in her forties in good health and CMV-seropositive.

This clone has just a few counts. In nucleotides, the CDR3 is TGCGCCAGCAGCCCCTCTGGAGGGGCCGAGTACGAGCAGTACTTC. Translating gives CASSPSGGAEYEQYF. The chain couples TRBV5-1 to TRBJ2-7; D is perhaps TRBD2 (6 bases). The germline gives CDR1 SGHRS, CDR2 YFSETQ. This CDR3 region has 15 residues. V lost 4 bases and J lost 4, with 18 bases in between.

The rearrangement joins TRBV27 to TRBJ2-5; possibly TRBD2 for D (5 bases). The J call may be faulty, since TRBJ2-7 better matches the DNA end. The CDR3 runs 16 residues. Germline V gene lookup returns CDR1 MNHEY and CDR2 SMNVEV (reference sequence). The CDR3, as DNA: TGTGCCAGCAGTCCTCAGGACTCCTGGAGCTCCTACGAGCAGTACTTC. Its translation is CASSPQDSWSSYEQYF.

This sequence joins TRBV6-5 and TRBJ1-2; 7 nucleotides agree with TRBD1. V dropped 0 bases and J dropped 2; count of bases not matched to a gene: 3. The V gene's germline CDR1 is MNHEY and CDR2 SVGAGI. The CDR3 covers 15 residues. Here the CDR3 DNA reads TGTGCCAGCAGTTACTCTGGGACAGCCAACTATGGCTACACCTTC. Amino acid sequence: CASSYSGTANYGYTF.

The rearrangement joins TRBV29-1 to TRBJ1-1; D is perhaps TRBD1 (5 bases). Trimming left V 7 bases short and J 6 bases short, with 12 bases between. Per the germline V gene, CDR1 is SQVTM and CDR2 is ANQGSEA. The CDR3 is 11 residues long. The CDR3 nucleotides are TGCAGCGGGAGGGGAGTAGCTGAAGCTTTCTTT. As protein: CSGRGVAEAFF.

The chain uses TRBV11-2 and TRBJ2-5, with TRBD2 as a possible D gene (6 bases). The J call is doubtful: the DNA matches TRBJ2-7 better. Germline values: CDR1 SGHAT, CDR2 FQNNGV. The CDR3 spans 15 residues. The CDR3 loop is CASSLGSASAYEQYF. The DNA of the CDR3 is TGTGCCAGCAGCTTAGGTAGCGCTAGCGCCTACGAGCAGTACTTC.